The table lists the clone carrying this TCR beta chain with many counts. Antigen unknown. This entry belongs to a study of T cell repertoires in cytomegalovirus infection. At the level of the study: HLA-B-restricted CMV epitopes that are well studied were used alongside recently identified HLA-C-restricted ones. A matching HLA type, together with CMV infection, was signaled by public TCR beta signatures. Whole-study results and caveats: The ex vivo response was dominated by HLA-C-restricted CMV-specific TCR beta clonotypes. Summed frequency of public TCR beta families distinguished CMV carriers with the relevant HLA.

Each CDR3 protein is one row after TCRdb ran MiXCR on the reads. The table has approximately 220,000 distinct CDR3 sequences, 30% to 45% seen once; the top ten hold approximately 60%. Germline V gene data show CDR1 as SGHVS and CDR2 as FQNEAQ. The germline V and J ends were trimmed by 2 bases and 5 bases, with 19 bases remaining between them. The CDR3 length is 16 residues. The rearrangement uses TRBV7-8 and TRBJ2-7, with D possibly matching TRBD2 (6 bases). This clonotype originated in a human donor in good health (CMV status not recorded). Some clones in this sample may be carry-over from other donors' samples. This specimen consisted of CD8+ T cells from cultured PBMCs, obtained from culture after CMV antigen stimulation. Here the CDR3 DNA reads TGTGCCAGCAGCTTATCGACTAGTTTAAAAGTGGACGAGCAGTACTTC. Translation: CASSLSTSLKVDEQYF.